This TCR beta chain was captured by sequencing in a study of T cell repertoires and HLA-DP antigens. Sequenced by immunoSEQ multiplex PCR; TCRdb stores in-frame clones only, minus some. The sample lists approximately 90,000 clones; roughly 86% were seen once. Concerning this clone itself: The target antigen is unknown.

J was trimmed by 5 bases and V by 2 bases; bases with no gene match: 5. Germline loops: CDR1 KGHSH, CDR2 LQKENI. This CDR3 region has 16 residues. The TCR comes from a man in his fifties in good health and CMV-seronegative. Sample: CD4+ T cells from PBMCs. The chain joins TRBV18 to TRBJ2-2; 10 nucleotides line up with TRBD1. CDR3 loop: CASSPTDRGRTGELFF. In nucleotides, the CDR3 is TGTGCCAGCTCACCAACCGACAGGGGGCGTACCGGGGAGCTGTTTTTT.